Sequencing of this T cell receptor beta chain was carried out in a study of cytomegalovirus exposure and HLA in healthy donors. Regarding this clone: The antigen remains undetermined.

The CDR3 contains 15 residues. V was cut by 4 bases and J by 0 bases, with 11 bases left in between. Germline CDR1 reads SGHRS; CDR2 reads YFSETQ. Use of 60 Vbeta and 13 Jbeta primers characterized the PCR. Generated by immunoSEQ multiplex PCR, the TCRdb table keeps only in-frame clones and is missing some. The sample includes 150,000 or so clones, approximately 80% of them seen just once. Findings and caveats of the study: Being productive about 87% or about 30% of the time was typical of most TCR beta V segments in an earlier analysis. Association of a missense DCLRE1C variant with TCR beta V- and J-gene trimming was reported in a later analysis.

Sequenced sample: PBMCs. The chain recombines TRBV5-1 with TRBJ1-3, with D unresolved. This TCR was sampled from a man aged 50-60 years in good health and CMV-seronegative. Written as DNA, the CDR3 is TGCGCCAGCAGCCCCCGGGATCTCTCTGGAAACACCATATATTTT. Encoded protein: CASSPRDLSGNTIYF.